This TCR beta chain was found in a study of cytomegalovirus exposure and HLA in healthy donors. On the study more broadly: Clustering assigned approximately 78% of the roughly 400 genotyped donors to the Caucasian-associated ancestry cluster.

Trimming removed 5 bases from V and 4 bases from J, with 10 bases in between. This CDR3 has 13 amino acids. The germline V gene has CDR1 LNHDA and CDR2 SQIVND (reference sequence). A word on this clone: The target antigen is unknown.

The primer mix had 60 Vbeta and 13 Jbeta primers. The repertoire was sequenced with immunoSEQ multiplex PCR; TCRdb's copy has only in-frame clones and lacks some. Among about 110,000 clones, about 75% were seen once, and the ten largest hold 2% to 3%. All the people who gave samples were healthy bone marrow donors. Study results and caveats: Upon later analysis, HLA-associated TCR beta chains proved more clonally expanded than other, equally common chains. It emerged from a later analysis that several of the most significant clusters appeared to be linked to common viral pathogens.

Sequencing was carried out using PBMCs. The receptor was isolated from a man in his forties or fifties in good health and CMV-seronegative. This chain uses TRBV19 with TRBJ2-3; possible D gene TRBD1, 5 bases. CDR3 nucleotides: TGTGCCAGTAGTGTTCAGGGTCCAGATACGCAGTATTTT. This translates into CASSVQGPDTQYF.